Listed below are T cell receptor beta chains from one sample, sequenced in a study of cytomegalovirus exposure and HLA in healthy donors. TCRdb's copy holds only in-frame clones and misses some; the assay was immunoSEQ multiplex PCR. The sample has approximately 220,000 clones, 80% to 90% seen once; the top ten hold about 2.8%. Specimen: PBMCs. These receptors originate from a man aged 18-30 years in good health and CMV-seronegative. Each CDR3 is given with its conserved first and last residue. The order of the fields is clone size, V gene, D gene, J gene, CDR3 protein, CDR3 DNA. The D gene is left open where the match is weak. Where a row states a size, it is once, few, many or the class of an expanded clone; other rows omit it.

few,TRBV2,.,TRBJ2-7,CASSTQSTSSYEQYF,TGTGCCAGCAGTACACAGAGTACCAGCTCCTACGAGCAGTACTTC
few,TRBV11-3,TRBD2,TRBJ2-2,CASSPGLAGTGELFF,TGTGCCAGCAGCCCCGGACTAGCGGGCACCGGGGAGCTGTTTTTT
.,TRBV9,.,TRBJ1-2,CASSVVGHANYGYTF,TGTGCCAGCAGCGTAGTCGGTCACGCAAACTATGGCTACACCTTC
.,TRBV6-5,.,TRBJ1-5,CASRVDSNLGQPQHF,TGTGCCAGCAGGGTAGACAGTAATCTCGGTCAGCCCCAGCATTTT
.,TRBV28,.,TRBJ1-6,CASSFGWRVGVYNSPLHF,TGTGCCAGCAGTTTTGGTTGGCGTGTCGGAGTCTATAATTCACCCCTCCACTTT
.,TRBV6-1,.,TRBJ2-5,CASSTGTSKETQYF,TGTGCCAGCAGCACCGGGACTTCAAAAGAGACCCAGTACTTC
.,TRBV18,TRBD1,TRBJ1-2,CASSPGGQVGGYGYTF,TGTGCCAGCTCACCAGGCGGACAGGTGGGCGGCTATGGCTACACCTTC
once,TRBV19,TRBD2,TRBJ2-3,CASSISSLSSGGARDTQYF,TGTGCCAGTAGTATATCGTCCCTTTCGAGCGGGGGGGCCCGAGATACGCAGTATTTT
.,TRBV11-2,TRBD2,TRBJ2-5,CASSLAGLAEETQYF,TGTGCCAGCAGCTTAGCCGGCCTAGCGGAAGAGACCCAGTACTTC
.,TRBV19,TRBD2,TRBJ2-5,CASSIQPAGRQETQYF,TGTGCCAGTAGTATCCAACCAGCGGGGCGCCAAGAGACCCAGTACTTC
.,TRBV4-1,.,TRBJ2-7,CASSQDVAGPMPREQYF,TGCGCCAGCAGCCAAGATGTAGCAGGGCCCATGCCTCGCGAGCAGTACTTC
.,TRBV30,TRBD1,TRBJ1-6,CAWALAGGAGNSPLHF,TGTGCCTGGGCTCTCGCAGGGGGCGCAGGGAATTCACCCCTCCACTTT
.,TRBV5-1,.,TRBJ2-1,CASSSQVGDEQFF,TGCGCCAGCAGCTCCCAGGTAGGGGATGAGCAGTTCTTC
.,TRBV7-9,.,TRBJ2-7,CASSSANRDPYEQYF,TGTGCCAGCAGCTCCGCCAACAGGGACCCCTACGAGCAGTACTTC
.,TRBV29-1,TRBD2,TRBJ2-7,CSVERSSSGNTYEQYF,TGCAGCGTTGAACGGTCGTCTAGCGGAAATACCTACGAGCAGTACTTC
.,TRBV2,TRBD1,TRBJ1-5,CASSEGAALHQPQHF,TGTGCCAGCAGCGAGGGGGCGGCTCTTCATCAGCCCCAGCATTTT
.,TRBV7-8,.,TRBJ1-1,CASSLGVINDVIF,TGTGCCAGCAGCTTAGGAGTCATAAATGATGTAATCTTT
.,TRBV9,.,TRBJ2-2,CASSVEERGLTGELFF,TGTGCCAGCAGCGTAGAAGAACGGGGTCTTACCGGGGAGCTGTTTTTT
.,TRBV7-2,.,TRBJ1-2,CASSLEGGPNYGYTF,TGTGCCAGCAGCTTAGAGGGGGGGCCCAACTATGGCTACACCTTC
.,TRBV4-3,TRBD1,TRBJ1-6,CASSQGNRGISPLHF,TGCGCCAGCAGCCAAGGCAACAGGGGTATTTCACCCCTCCACTTT
.,TRBV4-1,TRBD1,TRBJ2-5,CASSRQGQGQETQYF,TGCGCCAGCAGCCGACAGGGACAGGGGCAAGAGACCCAGTACTTC
.,TRBV7-2,.,TRBJ2-3,CASSFRLNTDTQYF,TGTGCCAGCAGCTTTCGACTGAACACAGATACGCAGTATTTT
.,TRBV11-2,.,TRBJ2-1,CASSFSDYPQFF,TGTGCCAGCAGCTTCTCAGACTATCCCCAGTTCTTC
.,TRBV5-5,.,TRBJ1-6,CASSYDSLNALHF,TGTGCCAGCAGCTACGACAGTCTCAACGCCCTCCACTTT
.,TRBV13,.,TRBJ1-2,CASSSPGNHRDYGYTF,TGTGCCAGCAGCTCACCGGGAAACCACCGAGACTATGGCTACACCTTC
.,TRBV14,.,TRBJ1-2,CASSPLGGGSGYTF,TGTGCCAGCAGCCCCCTCGGGGGGGGGAGCGGCTACACCTTC
.,TRBV25-1,TRBD1,TRBJ2-7,CASSAYDRGVSEQYF,TGTGCCAGCAGTGCCTACGACAGGGGGGTCTCCGAGCAGTACTTC
.,TRBV7-2,.,TRBJ2-7,CASSLLGGTYEQYF,TGTGCCAGCAGCTTACTGGGGGGAACCTACGAGCAGTACTTC
.,TRBV14,TRBD1,TRBJ1-2,CASSQLFRGQDERYRYTF,TGTGCCAGCAGCCAGCTCTTTCGTGGACAGGACGAGAGGTATCGCTACACCTTC
.,TRBV7-9,.,TRBJ1-2,CASSLEKQRRGNYGYTF,TGTGCCAGCAGCTTAGAAAAGCAGAGGCGAGGCAACTATGGCTACACCTTC
.,TRBV7-6,.,TRBJ1-2,CASSLEARLNHGYTF,TGTGCCAGCAGCTTAGAAGCCAGACTAAACCATGGCTACACCTTC
.,TRBV18,.,TRBJ1-5,CASSLNQGSNQPQHF,TGTGCCAGCTCACTCAATCAGGGGAGCAATCAGCCCCAGCATTTT
.,TRBV5-1,TRBD2,TRBJ2-2,CASSFLAGANTGELFF,TGCGCCAGCAGCTTCTTAGCGGGGGCGAACACCGGGGAGCTGTTTTTT
few,TRBV4-2,.,TRBJ2-4,CASSLEMKAKNIQYF,TGTGCCAGCAGCCTTGAGATGAAGGCCAAAAACATTCAGTACTTC
.,TRBV2,.,TRBJ2-3,CASSEGQGLGDTQYF,TGTGCCAGCAGTGAAGGCCAGGGGTTGGGCGATACGCAGTATTTT
.,TRBV2,.,TRBJ1-6,CASRTRDNSPLHF,TGTGCCAGCCGGACCAGGGATAATTCACCCCTCCACTTT
.,TRBV28,TRBD1,TRBJ2-7,CASSRTGLGYEQYF,TGTGCCAGCAGTCGGACAGGTTTAGGATACGAGCAGTACTTC
.,TRBV5-1,.,TRBJ2-1,CASSSSNPDYNEQFF,TGCGCCAGCAGCTCCTCTAACCCCGATTACAATGAGCAGTTCTTC
.,TRBV30,.,TRBJ2-3,CACDSVGADTQYF,TGTGCCTGCGACTCCGTCGGGGCAGATACGCAGTATTTT
.,TRBV11-3,TRBD1,TRBJ2-7,CASSSTSGTGSAEQYF,TGTGCCAGCAGCTCGACCTCCGGGACAGGGTCTGCCGAGCAGTACTTC